Shown below are 18 T cell receptor beta chains from a single sample sequenced in a study of T cells in Graves' hyperthyroidism and ophthalmopathy (dated by TCRdb to the late 2010s). The library was built by means of multiplex PCR. Data came from an Illumina HiSeq 2000. The TCR beta CDR3 regions were amplified from the RNA transcripts. For the first round of RT-PCR on the TCR CDR3, the HTBI primer set was used together with the Qiagen OneStep RT-PCR kit. TCRdb passed the public sequencing reads through fastp at Q25 and MiXCR, retaining productive beta sequences. CDR3 protein duplicates are merged, each entry listing the most common genes and DNA. A total of some 600,000 distinct CDR3 sequences appear in this sample, around 14% of them only once. The top ten clones comprise under 7% of the sample. Material: blood. The receptor source for this set is a woman between 25 and 40 years old with Graves' hyperthyroidism that later progressed to Graves' ophthalmopathy.

This clonotype was picked up many times. V usage is TRBV11-3 and J usage is TRBJ1-2; D gene uncertain. CDR1 and CDR2 from the germline V gene are SGHNT and YENEEA. The length of the CDR3 is 14 residues. V dropped 5 bases and J dropped 2 bases, with 12 bases sitting between them. The CDR3 DNA reads as TGTGCCAGCAGCCCCTCGACACTGAACTATGGCTACACCTTC. This sequence encodes CASSPSTLNYGYTF.

At least ten counts were recorded for this clonotype. The chain recombines TRBV19 with TRBJ2-1; TRBD2 aligns across 9 bases. The CDR3 has 14 amino acids. V dropped 3 bases and J dropped 12; count of bases not matched to a gene: 9. Germline V gives CDR1 LNHDA, CDR2 SQIVND (reference sequence). Written as DNA, the CDR3 is TGTGCCAGTAGTATCGGGACTAGCAACGGGGGGCAGTTCTTC. It is translated as CASSIGTSNGGQFF.

Details on this clonotype: In this CDR3 the conserved last residue, phenylalanine or tryptophan, is missing, so a read error is likely. The chain employs TRBV12-3 or TRBV12-4 and TRBJ1-1, with a weak D call TRBD1 (6 bases). Trimming took off 6 bases at V and 2 bases at J, with 13 bases between the two ends. This CDR3 contains 14 residues. The CDR3 nucleotides are TGTGCCAGCAGCCCTACAGGGATAAACACTGAAGCTTTCCTT. It codes for CASSPTGINTEAFL.

This clonotype appeared a few times. Here the CDR3 omits its conserved ending phenylalanine or tryptophan, so a read error is the likely source. The rearrangement links TRBV3-1 to TRBJ2-5, with 8 bases lining up with TRBD1. The ends lost 0 bases at V and 0 bases at J; junction bases unmatched: 6. Germline values: CDR1 LGHDT, CDR2 YNNKEL (reference sequence). This CDR3 region has 17 residues. This CDR3 reads CASSQERTGTYQETQYL. DNA of the CDR3: TGTGCCAGCAGCCAAGAGAGGACAGGGACGTACCAAGAGACCCAGTACCTC.

This clonotype was detected ten times or more. The rearrangement uses TRBV28 and TRBJ2-5; D uncertain. Trimming stripped 3 bases from V and 4 bases from J, with 12 bases between. CDR1 MDHEN and CDR2 SYDVKM come from the germline V gene. This CDR3 has 14 amino acids. Here the CDR3 DNA reads TGTGCCAGCAGTTTTCTCCTAGTCTCAGAGACCCAGTACTTC. Its translation: CASSFLLVSETQYF. Filled out from reference TRBV28 and TRBJ2-5, the complete variable domain reads DVKVTQSSRYLVKRTGEKVFLECVQDMDHENMFWYRQDPGLGLRLIYFSYDVKMKEKGDIPEGYSVSREKKERFSLILESASTNQTSMYLCASSFLLVSETQYFGPGTRLLVL.

This clonotype was observed a few times. This may stem from a read error, because a much larger clone lies one nucleotide away. V gene TRBV24-1 combines with J gene TRBJ1-2, with TRBD1 identical over 8 bases. Germline V gives CDR1 KGHDR, CDR2 SFDVKD. This CDR3 spans 16 amino acids. In DNA form, the CDR3 reads TGTGCCACCGGTGATTTGAGGGCAGGGGGCACCTATGGCTACACCTTC. Protein: CATGDLRAGGTYGYTF.

The chain is built from TRBV5-5 and TRBJ2-1; 13 nucleotides line up with TRBD2. V trimming: 2 bases; J trimming: 0 bases; junction bases outside the gene matches: 8. The CDR3 has 19 residues. Germline assignment: CDR1 SGHKS and CDR2 YYEKEE (reference sequence). CDR3 protein: CASSLAFTSGRDSYNEQFF. The CDR3 nucleotides are TGTGCCAGCAGCTTAGCTTTCACTAGCGGGAGGGACTCCTACAATGAGCAGTTCTTC.

This clonotype has a count of ten or more. J is TRBJ2-1 and V is TRBV30, with 7 bases that match TRBD2. Germline-derived CDR1 and CDR2 are GTSNPN and SVGIG (reference sequence). CDR3 size: 15 residues. Germline trimming cut 2 bases from V and 1 base from J; bases unmatched to any gene: 5. The CDR3 is CAWSRAGESYNEQFF. The CDR3 nucleotides read TGTGCCTGGAGTCGGGCGGGAGAATCCTACAATGAGCAGTTCTTC.

As to this clonotype: This may be a read error, as it is one base from a much larger clone. This chain uses TRBV25-1 with TRBJ1-4, with 7 bases identical to TRBD1. CDR1 is MGHDK and CDR2 is SYGVNS in the germline V gene. This CDR3 contains 11 residues. V lost 8 bases, J lost 7 bases, and 1 base stayed unmatched. CDR3 DNA sequence: TGTGCCAGCCGGGACAGTGAAAAACTGTTTTTT. Protein: CASRDSEKLFF. Full variable domain (missing parts from reference TRBV25-1 and TRBJ1-4): EADIYQTPRYLVIGTGKKITLECSQTMGHDKMYWYQQDPGMELHLIHYSYGVNSTEKGDLSSESTVSRIRTEHFPLTLESARPSHTSQYLCASRDSEKLFFGSGTQLSVL.

This clonotype was picked up many times. The chain combines TRBV6-2 or TRBV6-3 with TRBJ2-5; TRBD1 matches 10 bases. This CDR3 region has 18 residues. After removal of 0 bases from V and 5 bases from J, the junction contained 12 bases not matched to a gene. The germline V gene has CDR1 MNHEY and CDR2 SVGEGT. The CDR3 DNA follows: TGTGCCAGCAGTTACTCGATTTCGGGACAGGGGTTTGGGGAGACCCAGTACTTC. It is translated as CASSYSISGQGFGETQYF.

This clonotype was found a few times. The chain recombines TRBV20-1 with TRBJ1-1; TRBD1 might be the D (5 bases). Germline assignment: CDR1 DFQATT and CDR2 SNEGSKA (reference sequence). The CDR3 runs to 13 residues. V gave up 7 bases and J gave up 4 bases, with 16 bases separating them. CDR3 residues: CSVGGKGSTEAFF. CDR3 coding DNA: TGCAGTGTTGGGGGGAAGGGGAGCACTGAAGCTTTCTTT.

This chain connects TRBV5-1 to TRBJ2-7; 7 bases are a match to TRBD1. Germline CDR1 SGHRS, CDR2 YFSETQ. The CDR3 extends over 14 amino acids. V dropped 3 bases and J dropped 5; count of bases not matched to a gene: 8. CDR3 in DNA: TGCGCCAGCAGCTCGAGGGGGCAGGGAGACGAGCAGTACTTC. Translated, it gives CASSSRGQGDEQYF.

This clonotype was counted ten times or more. The chain is built from TRBV19 and TRBJ1-5, with 10 bases aligning to TRBD1. V shed 8 bases and J 3 bases; nucleotides not matched to a gene: 13. The CDR3 loop spans 17 amino acids. Germline CDR1 reads LNHDA; CDR2 reads SQIVND (reference sequence). The CDR3: CASHRVRGTGANQPQHF. In nucleotides, the CDR3 is TGTGCCAGTCACCGGGTTCGAGGGACAGGGGCCAATCAGCCCCAGCATTTT. The full variable domain, rest sourced from reference TRBV19 and TRBJ1-5, is DGGITQSPKYLFRKEGQNVTLSCEQNLNHDAMYWYRQDPGQGLRLIYYSQIVNDFQKGDIAEGYSVSREKKESFPLTVTSAQKNPTAFYLCASHRVRGTGANQPQHFGDGTRLSIL.

This clonotype was seen many times. This chain links TRBV18 with TRBJ1-2; possibly TRBD1 for D (5 bases). Between the trimmed V and J ends, which lost 2 bases and 4 bases, there was a span of 14 bases. Germline V lookup: CDR1 KGHSH, CDR2 LQKENI. There are 15 residues in the CDR3. The CDR3 region has the DNA TGTGCCAGCTCACCATCAGGGCAGGGAGGCTATGGCTACACCTTC. Its protein product is CASSPSGQGGYGYTF. Full variable domain (missing parts from reference TRBV18 and TRBJ1-2): NAGVMQNPRHLVRRRGQEARLRCSPMKGHSHVYWYRQLPEEGLKFMVYLQKENIIDESGMPKERFSAEFPKEGPSILRIQQVVRGDSAAYFCASSPSGQGGYGYTFGSGTRLTVV.

This clonotype occurred many times. The chain couples TRBV7-9 to TRBJ2-1; possibly TRBD2 for D (5 bases). Germline values: CDR1 SEHNR, CDR2 FQNEAQ (reference sequence). CDR3 size: 13 residues. Trimming removed 2 bases from V and 8 bases from J, with 10 bases in between. CDR3 in amino acids: CASSLSGFDEQFF. The DNA of the CDR3 is TGTGCCAGCAGCTTATCGGGGTTCGATGAGCAGTTCTTC.

The rearrangement links TRBV30 to TRBJ2-7; possibly TRBD1 for D (5 bases). Per germline, CDR1 GTSNPN and CDR2 SVGIG (reference sequence). The CDR3 is made up of 13 amino acids. V lost 0 bases to trimming and J lost 5 bases, with 11 bases between them. The CDR3 spells CAWSVRTPNEQYF. The CDR3 DNA reads TGTGCCTGGAGTGTCCGGACACCCAACGAGCAGTACTTC. Filled out from reference TRBV30 and TRBJ2-7, the complete variable domain reads SQTIHQWPATLVQPVGSPLSLECTVEGTSNPNLYWYRQAAGRGLQLLFYSVGIGQISSEVPQNLSASRPQDRQFILSSKKLLLSDSGFYLCAWSVRTPNEQYFGPGTRLTVT.

This chain connects TRBV4-1 to TRBJ1-3; a weak D match, TRBD1 (6 bases). CDR3 length: 15 residues. Germline lookup yields CDR1 MGHRA and CDR2 YSYEKL. The V end lost 3 bases, the J end lost 4 bases, and 13 bases lay between the germline ends. The CDR3 loop is CASSQAGAAGNTIYF. CDR3 sequence (DNA): TGCGCCAGCAGCCAGGCAGGGGCCGCGGGAAACACCATATATTTT.

Ten or more counts support this clonotype. The rearrangement links TRBV6-1 to TRBJ2-2; 8 nucleotides agree with TRBD1. This CDR3 is built from 15 residues. V trimming: 5 bases; J trimming: 3 bases; junction bases outside the gene matches: 5. In germline, CDR1 is MNHNS, CDR2 SASEGT. The CDR3 sequence: CASSPDRGYTGELFF. CDR3 DNA: TGTGCCAGCAGTCCCGACAGGGGTTACACCGGGGAGCTGTTTTTT.